A selection of T cell receptor beta chains follows, all from one sample in a study of blood T cell repertoires in COVID-19. Sequenced by immunoSEQ multiplex PCR; TCRdb stores in-frame clones only, minus some. The table lists around 500,000 clones, roughly nine tenths of them singletons. What was sequenced was PBMCs or T cells enriched from blood (not recorded which). These receptor sequences come from a woman aged 55 to 70 who had recovered from COVID-19. CDR3s include the opening cysteine and the closing phenylalanine or tryptophan. A D gene is named only where the DNA matches it firmly. Clone size appears in some rows only: once, few, many, or a class for an expanded clone.

once TRBJ1-6 TRBV28 NA TGTGCCAGCAGTCTAATTCATAATTCACCCCTCCACTTT CASSLIHNSPLHF
NA TRBJ1-2 TRBV14 TRBD1 TGTGCCAGCAGCTACCGGGACAGGGCTGGTGGCTACACCTTC CASSYRDRAGGYTF
NA TRBJ1-5 TRBV10-3 NA TGTGCCAGCGGGGGCAGGGTTACAGGTCAGCCCCAGCATTTT CASGGRVTGQPQHF
NA TRBJ1-4 TRBV14 NA TGTGCCAGCAGCCAAGGAATCGGACAACTTAATGAAAAACTGTTTTTT CASSQGIGQLNEKLFF
NA TRBJ1-3 TRBV25-1 NA TGTGCCAGCAGGAATCAGGGTAGCGGAAACACCATATATTTT CASRNQGSGNTIYF
NA TRBJ1-2 TRBV7-9 NA TGTGCCAGCAGCCCCTCAGGGTATGGCTACACCTTC CASSPSGYGYTF
NA TRBJ1-5 TRBV19 NA TGTGCCAGTAGTATAGCAGGGGATAGCAATCAGCCCCAGCATTTT CASSIAGDSNQPQHF
NA TRBJ1-6 TRBV25-1 TRBD1 TGTGCCAGCAAGTGGGCAGGGGGGAATTCACCCCTCCACTTT CASKWAGGNSPLHF
NA TRBJ1-1 TRBV28 TRBD1 TGTGCCAGCCAGGGACAGTTGAACACTGAAGCTTTCTTT CASQGQLNTEAFF
NA TRBJ1-2 TRBV4-1 TRBD1 TGCGCCAGCAGCCTACAATTGACAGGGCAATATGGCTACACCTTC CASSLQLTGQYGYTF
NA TRBJ1-2 TRBV30 NA TGTGCCTGGAGTGTATCCGTCCGCTATGGCTACACCTTC CAWSVSVRYGYTF
once TRBJ2-3 TRBV28 NA TGTGCCAGCAGTATGGGGGCGGGCCGCACAGATACGCAGTATTTT CASSMGAGRTDTQYF
NA TRBJ1-5 TRBV7-9 TRBD1 TGTGCCAGCAGCTTTTCGACAGGGAATCAGCCCCAGCATTTT CASSFSTGNQPQHF
once TRBJ2-2 TRBV5-1 NA TGCGCCAGCAGCTTGGGAGACAGGCGGAACACCGGGGAGCTGTTTTTT CASSLGDRRNTGELFF
NA TRBJ2-7 TRBV5-5 NA TGTGCCAGCAGCTTTGCGACAGGTCCGTTCTACGAGCAGTACTTC CASSFATGPFYEQYF
few TRBJ1-5 TRBV6-5 NA TGTGCCACTAAGCCAGGGAGGGATAGCAATCAGCCCCAGCATTTT CATKPGRDSNQPQHF
NA TRBJ2-2 TRBV9 NA TGTGCCAGCAGCGTAGGTATAAACACCGGGGAGCTGTTTTTT CASSVGINTGELFF
NA TRBJ1-2 TRBV10-3 NA TGTGCCATCAGTGAGTCAGAGGCTAACTATGGCTACACCTTC CAISESEANYGYTF
NA TRBJ2-5 TRBV10-3 NA TGTGCCATCGGGGGGGACATACTACAAGAGACCCAGTACTTC CAIGGDILQETQYF
NA TRBJ2-5 TRBV2 NA TGTGCCAGCAGTGAACAGGGTCAAGAGACCCAGTACTTC CASSEQGQETQYF
NA TRBJ1-1 TRBV2 NA TGTGCCAGCAGTGAATGGGGGGACACTGAAGCTTTCTTT CASSEWGDTEAFF
NA TRBJ1-4 TRBV12-5 TRBD1 TGTGCTAGTGGTGTTACAGGGGGCGTAACTAATGAAAAACTGTTTTTT CASGVTGGVTNEKLFF
NA TRBJ2-5 TRBV18 NA TGTGCCAGCTCACCACTACAGGATAAAGAGACCCAGTACTTC CASSPLQDKETQYF
NA TRBJ2-1 TRBV7-6 TRBD2 TGTGCCAGCAGTGGGTCTAGCGGGGGCCAGAGTGAGCAGTTCTTC CASSGSSGGQSEQFF
NA TRBJ2-7 TRBV2 NA TGTGCCAGCAGTGTGCTCAGGGGAAGCTCCTACGAGCAGTACTTC CASSVLRGSSYEQYF
NA TRBJ1-3 TRBV6-5 TRBD1 TGTGCCAGCAGGGACAGGGGGCGCGTTAGAAACACCATATATTTT CASRDRGRVRNTIYF